This TCR beta chain was recovered during a study of cytomegalovirus exposure and HLA in healthy donors. This clone was detected only a few times. The antigen is unknown. Study-level findings and limits: The authors later found TCR association rates varying by HLA locus, with DRB1 most and HLA-C fewest. Certain sequence variants were highly shared and formed a cluster, and this cluster was likely a sequencing artifact. TCR beta chain V- and J-gene trimming was linked, in a later analysis, to a missense variant in DCLRE1C.

The CDR3 totals 16 residues. Germline V gene sequence: CDR1 SEHNR, CDR2 FQNEAQ (reference sequence). V lost 2 bases, J lost 8 bases, and 21 bases lay in between. The PCR was carried out with 60 Vbeta primers and 13 Jbeta primers. This table comes from immunoSEQ multiplex PCR, and its TCRdb copy is limited to in-frame clones, with some not included. The data contain some 180,000 clones, 9.5% of them singletons. Specimen: PBMCs. The TCR sequence derives from a woman between 25 and 40 years old in good health and CMV-seropositive. The V gene is TRBV7-9, the J gene TRBJ1-2, with no clear D. In DNA, the CDR3 is TGTGCCAGCAGCTTAATGGCAGGAGTGAACCGGGGAGGCTACACCTTC. Encoded protein: CASSLMAGVNRGGYTF.